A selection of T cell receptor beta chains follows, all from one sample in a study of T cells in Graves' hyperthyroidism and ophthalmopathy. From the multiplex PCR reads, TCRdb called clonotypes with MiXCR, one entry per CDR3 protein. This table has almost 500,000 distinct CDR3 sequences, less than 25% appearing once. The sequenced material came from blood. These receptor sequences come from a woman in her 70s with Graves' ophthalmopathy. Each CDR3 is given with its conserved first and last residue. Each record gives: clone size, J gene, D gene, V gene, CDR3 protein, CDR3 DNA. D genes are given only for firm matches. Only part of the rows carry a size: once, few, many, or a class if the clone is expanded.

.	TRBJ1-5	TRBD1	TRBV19	CASSPRTGAGNQPQHF	TGTGCCAGTAGTCCGCGGACAGGGGCAGGCAATCAGCCCCAGCATTTT
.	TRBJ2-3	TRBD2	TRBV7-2	CASSPGRGGFTDTQYF	TGTGCCAGCAGCCCTGGCCGGGGGGGGTTCACAGATACGCAGTATTTT
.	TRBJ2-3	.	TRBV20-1	CSPGFQGPDNTQYF	TGCAGTCCGGGCTTCCAGGGGCCGGATAATACGCAGTATTTT
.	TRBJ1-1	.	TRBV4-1	CASSQGSVGGEAFF	TGCGCCAGCAGCCAAGGGAGCGTTGGGGGTGAAGCTTTCTTT
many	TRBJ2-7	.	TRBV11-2	CASSMDRVGEQYF	TGTGCCAGCAGCATGGACAGAGTGGGCGAGCAGTACTTC
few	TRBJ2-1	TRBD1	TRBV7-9	CASSLAGQGSNEQFF	TGTGCCAGCAGCTTAGCGGGACAGGGGTCCAATGAGCAGTTCTTC
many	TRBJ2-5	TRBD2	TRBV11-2	CASSLDGRGSETQYF	TGTGCCAGCAGCTTAGATGGGAGGGGATCGGAGACCCAGTACTTC
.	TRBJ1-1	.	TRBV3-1	CASSQKLNTEAFF	TGTGCCAGCAGCCAGAAGTTGAACACTGAAGCTTTCTTT
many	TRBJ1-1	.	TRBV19	CATSKGSWGLNTEAFF	TGTGCCACCAGTAAAGGGTCGTGGGGCCTGAACACTGAAGCTTTCTTT
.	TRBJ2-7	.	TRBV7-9	CASNPGHSYEQYF	TGTGCCAGCAACCCAGGGCACTCCTACGAGCAGTACTTC
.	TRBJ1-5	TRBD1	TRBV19	CASGGPTVPNQPQHF	TGTGCTTCAGGGGGACCGACAGTACCTAATCAGCCCCAGCATTTT
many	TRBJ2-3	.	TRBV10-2	CASSDWGTTRDTQYF	TGCGCCAGCAGTGATTGGGGGACGACAAGGGATACGCAGTATTTT
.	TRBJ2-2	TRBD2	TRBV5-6	CASSRRGGRDTGELFF	TGTGCCAGCAGCCGGAGGGGCGGGAGGGACACCGGGGAGCTGTTTTTT
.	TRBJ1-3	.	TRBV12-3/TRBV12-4	CASSTGHSGNTIYF	TGTGCCAGCAGTACAGGGCACTCTGGAAACACCATATATTTT
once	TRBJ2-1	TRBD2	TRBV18	CASFGGSSVEQFF	TGTGCCAGCTTTGGCGGGAGCTCCGTTGAGCAGTTCTTC
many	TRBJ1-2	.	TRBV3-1	CASSLGGGYTF	TGTGCCAGCAGCCTTGGAGGAGGCTACACCTTC
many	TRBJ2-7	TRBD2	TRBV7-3	CASSPSGATYEQYF	TGTGCCAGCAGCCCAAGCGGGGCCACCTACGAGCAGTACTTC
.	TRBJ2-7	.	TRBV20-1	CSASQGPLGEQYF	TGCAGTGCTAGTCAGGGACCCTTGGGCGAGCAGTACTTC
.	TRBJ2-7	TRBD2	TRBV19	CASSIPSRDRLASDSYEQYF	TGTGCCAGTAGTATCCCCAGCAGGGACCGACTAGCGTCCGATTCCTACGAGCAGTACTTC
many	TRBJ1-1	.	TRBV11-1	CASSLGGPGRTEAFF	TGTGCCAGCAGCTTAGGGGGGCCCGGACGCACTGAAGCTTTCTTT
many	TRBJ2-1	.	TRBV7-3	CASSIGGEQFF	TGTGCCAGCAGCATTGGGGGTGAGCAGTTCTTC
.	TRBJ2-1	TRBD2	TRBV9	CASSVRTSGIWEQFF	TGTGCCAGCAGCGTAAGGACTAGCGGTATCTGGGAGCAGTTCTTC
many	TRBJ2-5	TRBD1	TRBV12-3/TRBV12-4	CASSLIGTGRGTQYF	TGTGCCAGCAGTTTGATCGGGACAGGACGGGGGACCCAGTACTTC
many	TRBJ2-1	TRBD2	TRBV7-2	CASSFGLAGGYNEQFF	TGTGCCAGCAGCTTCGGACTAGCGGGAGGATACAATGAGCAGTTCTTC
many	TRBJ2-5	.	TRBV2	CASSVDSGTQYF	TGTGCCAGCAGTGTGGACTCGGGGACCCAGTACTTC
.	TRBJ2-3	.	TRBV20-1	CSAPPNTDTQYF	TGCAGTGCCCCACCCAACACAGATACGCAGTATTTT
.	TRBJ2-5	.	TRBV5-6	CASSARKTQYF	TGTGCCAGCAGCGCGCGGAAGACCCAGTACTTC
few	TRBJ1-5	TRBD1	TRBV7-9	CASSYHRGGNQPQHF	TGTGCCAGCAGCTACCACAGGGGGGGCAATCAGCCCCAGCATTTT
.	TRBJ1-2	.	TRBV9	CASSGELRTGIYGYTF	TGTGCCAGCAGCGGCGAACTTCGGACGGGAATCTATGGCTACACCTTC
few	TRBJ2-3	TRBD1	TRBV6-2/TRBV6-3	CASSYSRTGGDTQYF	TGTGCCAGCAGTTACTCGAGGACAGGGGGGGATACGCAGTATTTT
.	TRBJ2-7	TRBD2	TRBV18	CATRALAGAYEQYF	TGTGCCACCCGAGCCCTAGCGGGAGCCTACGAGCAGTACTTC
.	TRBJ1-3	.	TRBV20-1	CSARAEGARGNTIYF	TGCAGTGCTAGAGCGGAAGGGGCGCGGGGAAACACCATATATTTT
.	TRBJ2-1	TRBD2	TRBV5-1	CASTLGLASEQFF	TGCGCCAGCACCCTCGGACTAGCATCTGAGCAGTTCTTC
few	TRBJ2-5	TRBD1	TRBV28	CASSGDSKETQYF	TGTGCCAGCAGCGGGGACAGCAAAGAGACCCAGTACTTC
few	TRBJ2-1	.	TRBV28	CASSLPLRGHNEQFF	TGTGCCAGCAGTTTGCCCCTGCGGGGGCACAATGAGCAGTTCTTC
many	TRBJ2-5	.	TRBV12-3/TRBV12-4	CASAASDGPQETQYF	TGTGCCAGCGCCGCCTCAGACGGGCCCCAAGAGACCCAGTACTTC
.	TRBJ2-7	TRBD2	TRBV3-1	CASSQGRTSGFYEQYF	TGTGCCAGCAGCCAAGGACGGACTAGCGGCTTCTACGAGCAGTACTTC
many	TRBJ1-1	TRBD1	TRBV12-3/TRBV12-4	CASSLGTGDVRTEAFF	TGTGCCAGCAGTTTAGGGACAGGGGATGTGAGAACTGAAGCTTTCTTT
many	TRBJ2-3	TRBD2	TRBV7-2	CASSRMGGSVDTQYF	TGTGCCAGCAGCCGTATGGGGGGGAGTGTAGATACGCAGTATTTT
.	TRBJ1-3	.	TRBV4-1	CASSQEGAFSGNTIYF	TGCGCCAGCAGCCAAGAAGGTGCCTTCTCTGGAAACACCATATATTTT
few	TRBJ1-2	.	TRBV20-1	CSARGARSDGYTF	TGCAGTGCTAGGGGGGCCAGGTCGGATGGCTACACCTTC
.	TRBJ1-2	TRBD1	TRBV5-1	CASSLDPGTGVFGYTF	TGCGCCAGCAGCTTGGACCCCGGGACAGGGGTATTTGGCTACACCTTC
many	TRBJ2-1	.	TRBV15	CATSRERAQGYNEQFF	TGTGCCACCAGCAGAGAAAGAGCACAGGGCTACAATGAGCAGTTCTTC
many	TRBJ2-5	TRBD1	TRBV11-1	CASSYLLTGGKTQYF	TGTGCCAGCAGCTACCTATTGACAGGGGGAAAGACCCAGTACTTC
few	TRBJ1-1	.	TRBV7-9	CASSLAPDRSNTEAFF	TGTGCCAGCAGCTTAGCGCCTGACAGGAGCAACACTGAAGCTTTCTTT
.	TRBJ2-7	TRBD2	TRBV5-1	CASSLVAGERYEQYF	TGCGCCAGCAGCTTGGTAGCGGGAGAGCGCTACGAGCAGTACTTC
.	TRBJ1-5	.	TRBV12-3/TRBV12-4	CASRQGGQPQHF	TGTGCCAGCAGGCAGGGAGGCCAGCCCCAGCATTTT
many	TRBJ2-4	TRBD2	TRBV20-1	CSARGLAGDHIAKNIQYF	TGCAGTGCTAGAGGACTAGCGGGAGACCATATAGCCAAAAACATTCAGTACTTC
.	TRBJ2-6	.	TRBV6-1	CASRARGSKGSGANVLTF	TGTGCCAGCAGGGCGCGAGGCAGCAAAGGTTCTGGGGCCAACGTCCTGACTTTC
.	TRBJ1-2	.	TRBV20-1	CSARGTDFSYGYTF	TGCAGTGCTAGAGGGACGGACTTTTCCTATGGCTACACCTTC
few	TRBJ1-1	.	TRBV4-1	CASSQDSANTEAFF	TGCGCCAGCAGCCAAGATTCGGCGAACACTGAAGCTTTCTTT
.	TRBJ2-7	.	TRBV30	CAWGRDYEQYF	TGTGCCTGGGGCAGAGACTACGAGCAGTACTTC
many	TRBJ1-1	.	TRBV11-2	CASSLRTENTEAFF	TGTGCCAGCAGCCTGAGGACAGAGAACACTGAAGCTTTCTTT
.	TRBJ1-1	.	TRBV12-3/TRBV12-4	CASSPGGKVEAFF	TGTGCCAGCAGCCCCGGGGGGAAGGTGGAAGCTTTCTTT
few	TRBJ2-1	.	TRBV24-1	CATSDSGQSSYNEQFF	TGTGCCACCAGTGACAGTGGACAGAGCTCCTACAATGAGCAGTTCTTC